Shown below are 27 T cell receptor beta chains from a single sample sequenced in a study of Ad26.COV2.S vaccination and SARS-CoV-2 variants. Profiled with immunoSEQ multiplex PCR; TCRdb holds only in-frame clones, not every one. Of approximately 500,000 clones detected, 87% appear once; the ten largest clones hold roughly 13%. Noted treatment: about 20 received Ad26.COV2.S at low or high dose, single or two shots; about 5 received placebo; per-sample allocation not given. Collection of samples fell on day 63 after the first vaccine or placebo injection. Sequenced here: peripheral blood, sampled in a trial of Ad26.COV2.S vaccine versus placebo. These receptors all come from a person aged 18-60 years who received the Ad26.COV2.S COVID-19 vaccine or a placebo.

The count of this clone is one. The chain uses TRBV28 and TRBJ1-1; D is possibly TRBD1 (6 bases). This CDR3 has 16 amino acids. V lost 1 base, J lost 7 bases, and 19 bases lay in between. The germline V gene encodes CDR1 MDHEN and CDR2 SYDVKM. CDR3 amino acids: CASSLFPGGGAGEAFF. The CDR3 coding sequence is TGTGCCAGCAGTTTATTCCCCGGGGGGGGCGCTGGTGAAGCTTTCTTT.

This chain links TRBV10-3 with TRBJ1-3; D unclear. Trimming removed 6 bases at V and 1 base at J, with 7 bases between. The CDR3 loop spans 13 amino acids. Germline CDR1 is ENHRY and CDR2 is SYGVKD. As DNA, the CDR3 is TGTGCCATCAGGGAGAGTTCTGGAAACACCATATATTTT. Protein: CAIRESSGNTIYF.

The chain links TRBV28 to TRBJ1-1, with unresolved D. The V and J ends lost 4 bases and 10 bases respectively, with 19 bases between them. CDR3 size: 14 residues. Germline V gene sequence: CDR1 MDHEN, CDR2 SYDVKM. This CDR3 is CASSSTLGFVLAFF. CDR3 nucleotides: TGTGCCAGCAGTTCTACGTTGGGGTTCGTTTTAGCTTTCTTT.

Regarding this clone: In the same sample, other DNA sequences code for this CDR3. J is TRBJ1-5 and V is TRBV24-1; D gene unclear. The CDR3 is 12 residues long. The germline V gene has CDR1 KGHDR and CDR2 SFDVKD. Trimming cost V 3 bases and J 4 bases, with 3 bases left between them. For the CDR3, the DNA is TGTGCCACCAGTGATCCGAATCAGCCCCAGCATTTT. It translates to CATSDPNQPQHF.

J is TRBJ2-7 and V is TRBV12-3 or TRBV12-4; D ambiguous. The ends were cut back, 3 bases at V and 2 bases at J, with 8 bases in the middle. This CDR3 comprises 13 residues. Here the CDR3 reads CASSLGETYEQYF. Here the CDR3 DNA reads TGTGCCAGCAGTTTGGGCGAAACCTACGAGCAGTACTTC.

The rearrangement joins TRBV18 to TRBJ2-7, with TRBD2 identical over 7 bases. Germline values: CDR1 KGHSH, CDR2 LQKENI. J was trimmed by 3 bases and V by 8 bases; bases with no gene match: 10. This CDR3 contains 14 residues. The CDR3 here is CASPVAGQRYEQYF. In nucleotides, the CDR3 is TGTGCCAGCCCAGTAGCGGGCCAGCGCTACGAGCAGTACTTC.

The chain combines TRBV27 with TRBJ1-4, with D perhaps TRBD1 (5 bases). Germline lookup yields CDR1 MNHEY and CDR2 SMNVEV (reference sequence). The CDR3 consists of 13 residues. The V and J ends lost 3 bases and 6 bases respectively, with 8 bases between them. The CDR3 spells CASSFEGDEKLFF. The CDR3 DNA follows: TGTGCCAGCAGTTTCGAAGGGGATGAAAAACTGTTTTTT.

The chain uses TRBV28 and TRBJ2-7; D gene uncertain. V was clipped by 7 bases and J by 4 bases, with 17 bases between them. This CDR3 has 14 amino acids. Looked up from germline, CDR1 is MDHEN and CDR2 is SYDVKM. The CDR3 DNA sequence: TGTGCCAGCACCGGCACGGGTAGGATGTACGAGCAGTACTTC. Amino acids: CASTGTGRMYEQYF.

The chain links TRBV7-2 to TRBJ2-1, with 7 positions matching TRBD2. Per the germline V gene, CDR1 is SGHTA and CDR2 is FQGNSA. The CDR3 extends over 15 amino acids. V shed 3 bases, J shed 6 bases, and the junction held 8 bases outside the gene matches. In nucleotides, the CDR3 is TGTGCCAGCAGCTTGCGACTAGCATCAGGCAATGAGCAGTTCTTC. It is translated as CASSLRLASGNEQFF.

This clone came up a few times. The chain employs TRBV9 and TRBJ1-1; possible D gene TRBD1, 6 bases. The germline CDR1 and CDR2 sequences are SGDLS and YYNGEE. V shed 4 bases and J shed 0 bases, with 10 bases lying between them. The CDR3 is 14 residues long. CDR3 sequence reads: CASSRGRLNTEAFF. Here the CDR3 DNA reads TGTGCCAGCAGCCGGGGGCGGTTGAACACTGAAGCTTTCTTT.

The gene calls are TRBV7-9 and TRBJ2-1; 9 nucleotides align to TRBD1. This CDR3 has 15 residues. Germline CDR1 and CDR2: SEHNR and FQNEAQ (reference sequence). The V gene end was trimmed by 5 bases and the J gene end by 4 bases; junction bases not matched to a gene: 6. The CDR3: CASSLGQGGYNEQFF. The CDR3 region has the DNA TGTGCCAGCAGCCTGGGACAGGGTGGGTACAATGAGCAGTTCTTC.

V usage is TRBV5-1 and J usage is TRBJ2-1; D perhaps matches TRBD2 (5 bases). Per germline, CDR1 SGHRS and CDR2 YFSETQ. This CDR3 has 15 amino acids. V dropped 2 bases and J dropped 5 bases, with 14 bases sitting between them. The CDR3 sequence: CASSFGTSLDNEQFF. CDR3 nucleotides: TGCGCCAGCAGCTTTGGAACTAGTCTAGACAATGAGCAGTTCTTC.

The V and J genes are TRBV19 and TRBJ1-2; a possible D gene is TRBD1 (5 bases). The V end was cut by 2 bases, the J end by 6 bases, with 16 bases between. The CDR3 has 15 residues. The germline gives CDR1 LNHDA, CDR2 SQIVND (reference sequence). CDR3 loop: CASSINVGVGDGYTF. Written as DNA, the CDR3 is TGTGCCAGTAGTATAAACGTGGGGGTGGGAGATGGCTACACCTTC.

V and J are TRBV6-5 and TRBJ2-2; the D is unclear. Germline values: CDR1 MNHEY, CDR2 SVGAGI. The CDR3 has 14 amino acids. CDR3 nucleotides: TGTGCAGGAGCTGGGCCCTCGAACACCGGGGAGCTGTTTTTT. Protein product: CAGAGPSNTGELFF.

This clone was detected only a few times. The chain uses TRBV30 and TRBJ1-2, with a tentative D call TRBD1 (6 bases). The CDR3 is 14 residues long. Germline CDR1 reads GTSNPN; CDR2 reads SVGIG (reference sequence). V was trimmed by 4 bases and J by 3 bases, leaving 15 bases between them. CDR3 region: CAWTPGPGDYGYTF. CDR3 coding DNA: TGTGCCTGGACACCGGGCCCAGGGGACTATGGCTACACCTTC.

The chain joins TRBV5-4 to TRBJ2-3, with TRBD2 matching 13 bases. CDR3 length equals 16 residues. CDR1 is SGHNT, CDR2 YYREEE, per germline (reference sequence). V dropped 9 bases and J dropped 6; count of bases not matched to a gene: 13. CDR3 sequence: CAIPTSGRGSGDTQYF. The CDR3 DNA is TGTGCCATCCCCACTAGCGGGAGGGGTTCAGGGGATACGCAGTATTTT.

The chain links TRBV18 to TRBJ1-2, with 8 positions matching TRBD1. V gave up 6 bases and J gave up 3 bases; unmatched junction bases: 9. Germline V gene data show CDR1 as KGHSH and CDR2 as LQKENI. There are 15 residues in the CDR3. The CDR3 is CASSQDREIYYGYTF. As DNA, the CDR3 is TGTGCCAGCTCCCAGGACAGGGAAATCTACTATGGCTACACCTTC.

The chain recombines TRBV5-4 with TRBJ2-1, with 9 bases matching TRBD2. CDR3 length equals 13 residues. V shed 4 bases, J shed 9 bases, and the junction held 5 bases outside the gene matches. CDR1 SGHNT and CDR2 YYREEE come from the germline V gene (reference sequence). In DNA form, the CDR3 reads TGTGCCAGCAGCCCCGGGACTAGCACTGAGCAGTTCTTC. Amino acids: CASSPGTSTEQFF.

This chain connects TRBV7-8 to TRBJ1-5, with 7 positions matching TRBD1. The CDR3 has 15 residues. Germline-derived CDR1 and CDR2 are SGHVS and FQNEAQ. With V trimmed by 4 bases and J by 7 bases, 10 bases remained unmatched. The CDR3 nucleotides are TGTGCCAGCAGCTCTACGACAGGGAAGAGGCAGCCCCAGCATTTT. Protein product: CASSSTTGKRQPQHF.

This clone came up once. This rearrangement joins TRBV28 to TRBJ2-7; D uncertain. The CDR3 extends over 11 amino acids. V was cut by 8 bases and J by 2 bases, with 7 bases left in between. Germline CDR1 reads MDHEN; CDR2 reads SYDVKM. DNA of the CDR3: TGTGCCAGCGGGGAAACCTACGAGCAGTACTTC. This gives the protein CASGETYEQYF.

The CDR3, as DNA: TGTGCCAGCAGCCTACCAAAGCGGCAGGGGAGTAGTACTGAAGCTTTCTTT. It translates to CASSLPKRQGSSTEAFF. This chain uses TRBV13 with TRBJ1-1; D is perhaps TRBD1 (6 bases). CDR1 is PRHDT, CDR2 FYEKMQ, per germline (reference sequence). The CDR3 length is 17 residues. V shed 5 bases and J shed 5 bases, with 24 bases lying between them.

Concerning this clone itself: Other DNA sequences within the sample encode an identical CDR3. The chain is built from TRBV6-5 and TRBJ2-2, with 9 bases that match TRBD1. Germline lookup yields CDR1 MNHEY and CDR2 SVGAGI. This CDR3 has 13 residues. V gave up 6 bases and J gave up 6 bases; unmatched junction bases: 2. The CDR3 DNA sequence: TGTGCCAGCAGGCGACAGGGGGCCGGGGAGCTGTTTTTT. Protein product: CASRRQGAGELFF.

The rearrangement uses TRBV5-1 and TRBJ1-3; 9 bases agree with TRBD1. The CDR3 is made up of 13 amino acids. The V gene end was trimmed by 0 bases and the J gene end by 8 bases; junction bases not matched to a gene: 0. The germline V gene has CDR1 SGHRS and CDR2 YFSETQ. The CDR3 is CASSLGQGDTIYF. As DNA, the CDR3 is TGCGCCAGCAGCTTGGGACAGGGGGACACCATATATTTT.

The chain employs TRBV7-2 and TRBJ2-7; D not resolved. Trimming removed 2 bases at V and 2 bases at J, with 13 bases between. CDR1 SGHTA and CDR2 FQGNSA come from the germline V gene. This CDR3 comprises 15 residues. CDR3: CASSLIGPTAYEQYF. As DNA, the CDR3 is TGTGCCAGCAGCTTAATAGGACCAACGGCCTACGAGCAGTACTTC.

The V call is TRBV11-2, the J call TRBJ2-2, with D perhaps TRBD1 (5 bases). This CDR3 is 14 amino acids long. V lost 1 base and J 5 bases, leaving 8 bases between the germline ends. Germline-derived CDR1 and CDR2 are SGHAT and FQNNGV. The CDR3 sequence: CASSLGQITGELFF. CDR3 bases: TGTGCCAGCAGCTTAGGACAGATAACCGGGGAGCTGTTTTTT. The full variable domain, with the rest looked up from reference TRBV11-2 and TRBJ2-2, is EAGVAQSPRYKIIEKRQSVAFWCNPISGHATLYWYQQILGQGPKLLIQFQNNGVVDDSQLPKDRFSAERLKGVDSTLKIQPAKLEDSAVYLCASSLGQITGELFFGEGSRLTVL.

The gene calls are TRBV27 and TRBJ2-7, with D possibly called TRBD1 or TRBD2 (5 bases each). The CDR3 has 13 residues. Germline CDR1 reads MNHEY; CDR2 reads SMNVEV (reference sequence). Trimming took off 5 bases at V and 4 bases at J, with 12 bases between the two ends. The CDR3 DNA follows: TGTGCCAGCAGTCCCTCGGGACGGTACGAGCAGTACTTC. Protein sequence: CASSPSGRYEQYF.

The chain uses TRBV7-8 and TRBJ2-6, with D possibly being TRBD2 (5 bases). Germline CDR1 and CDR2: SGHVS and FQNEAQ. The length of the CDR3 is 14 residues. The V gene lost 5 bases and the J gene lost 4 bases, with 9 bases spanning the gap. CDR3 bases: TGTGCCAGCAGCCGGACTTCCGGGGCCAACGTCCTGACTTTC. Protein: CASSRTSGANVLTF.